Listed below are T cell receptor beta chains from one sample, sequenced in a study of shared clonotypes between healthy human individuals. The assay was immunoSEQ multiplex PCR, and TCRdb's table has in-frame clones only and misses some. This sample has about 470,000 clones, with roughly 77% found just once. Sequencing used PBMCs. The source is a middle-aged woman in good health. Some clones in this sample may be carry-over from other donors' samples. Both conserved end residues are part of each CDR3. A D gene is named only where the DNA matches it firmly. Clone size is given for some rows only: seen once, a few or many times, or a class if the clone is expanded.

J	D	size	V	DNA	CDR3
TRBJ1-1	.	.	TRBV28	TGTGCCAGCAGTGTCAGGGGGAACACTGAAGCTTTCTTT	CASSVRGNTEAFF
TRBJ1-5	TRBD1	.	TRBV5-6	TGTGCCAGCAGCTTGGCAGGGACAGGGGGAAGTGGGGGCAATCAGCCCCAGCATTTT	CASSLAGTGGSGGNQPQHF
TRBJ1-1	.	.	TRBV6-1	TGTGCCAGCAGTGATATAGGACAGTTGAACACTGAAGCTTTCTTT	CASSDIGQLNTEAFF
TRBJ2-1	TRBD2	.	TRBV5-4	TGTGCCAGCAGCCCCAGCGGGAGTTGGAACAATGAGCAGTTCTTC	CASSPSGSWNNEQFF
TRBJ2-6	.	.	TRBV5-1	TGCGCCAGCAGCTTGGGGTCAGGGAGGTCTGGGGCCAACGTCCTGACTTTC	CASSLGSGRSGANVLTF
TRBJ2-7	.	.	TRBV7-8	TGTGCCAGCAGCTTATCTGGGAAGATAAACGAGCAGTACTTC	CASSLSGKINEQYF
TRBJ1-1	.	.	TRBV4-3	TGCGCCAGCAGCCAAGACCAGAGGGGCATTAACACTGAAGCTTTCTTT	CASSQDQRGINTEAFF
TRBJ2-7	TRBD1	.	TRBV2	TGTGCCAGCAGTGGGTCCAGGGGGATCGACGAGCAGTACTTC	CASSGSRGIDEQYF
TRBJ2-1	.	.	TRBV15	TGTGCCACCAGCAGAGATCCTCGAGGTGGCTACAATGAGCAGTTCTTC	CATSRDPRGGYNEQFF
TRBJ2-3	.	once	TRBV15	TGTGCCACCAGCAGAGTCCGTGCCGGTGGCACAGATACGCAGTATTTT	CATSRVRAGGTDTQYF
TRBJ1-2	.	.	TRBV28	TGTGCCAGCAGAGGTGGGATAGCACGGATGGGTGGCTACACCTTC	CASRGGIARMGGYTF
TRBJ2-7	.	.	TRBV28	TGTGCCAGCAGTTTATTGGACGTAGACTACGAGCAGTACTTC	CASSLLDVDYEQYF
TRBJ2-1	.	.	TRBV7-2	TGTGCCAGCAGCTTAGAGGACGTTTACAATGAGCAGTTCTTC	CASSLEDVYNEQFF
TRBJ2-7	.	.	TRBV28	TGTGCCAGTTGTTCAAGGGGCTCCCCATACGAGCAGTACTTC	CASCSRGSPYEQYF
TRBJ1-2	.	.	TRBV2	TGTGCCAGCAGTGAAACCCAGTCCGCTATGGGTGGCTACACCTTC	CASSETQSAMGGYTF
TRBJ1-1	.	many	TRBV10-3	TGTGCCATCAGTGAGTCTCGGGGTATAGGTTCGGCTGAAGCTTTCTTT	CAISESRGIGSAEAFF
TRBJ1-2	.	.	TRBV7-2	TGTGCCAGCAGAGAATACAACTATGGCTACACCTTC	CASREYNYGYTF
TRBJ2-1	TRBD2	.	TRBV7-9	TGTGCCAGCAGCCAAAATAGCGGGAATGAGCAGTTCTTC	CASSQNSGNEQFF
TRBJ2-3	.	.	TRBV5-6	TGTGCCAGCAGCTTATCTCCCGGGGACATCCGTAGCACAGATACGCAGTATTTT	CASSLSPGDIRSTDTQYF
TRBJ1-1	.	.	TRBV18	TGTGCCAGCTCAACCAGACAGGCCGTGCAGGCTGAAGCTTTCTTT	CASSTRQAVQAEAFF
TRBJ1-1	.	.	TRBV5-1	TGCGCCAGCAGCCCCCGTTCAGACATGAACACTGAAGCTTTCTTT	CASSPRSDMNTEAFF
TRBJ2-3	.	.	TRBV18	TGTGCCAGCTCAACGACACCGGTGGCAGATACGCAGTATTTT	CASSTTPVADTQYF
TRBJ1-1	.	few	TRBV30	TGTGCCTGGACTGCCGGGGTCACTGAAGCTTTCTTT	CAWTAGVTEAFF
TRBJ2-3	.	.	TRBV27	TGTGCCAGCAGTTTAAGGCTAGCGAGAGCAGATACGCAGTATTTT	CASSLRLARADTQYF
TRBJ1-2	.	once	TRBV2	TGTGCCAGCGGGGGACCGGTGGGTGGCTACACCTTC	CASGGPVGGYTF
TRBJ2-1	TRBD1	.	TRBV7-7	TGTGCTAGCAGCCAGGACAGGGGGCCTAATGAGCAGTTCTTC	CASSQDRGPNEQFF
TRBJ1-1	.	few	TRBV27	TGTGCCAGCAGTTTAGGCATGAACACTGAAGCTTTCTTT	CASSLGMNTEAFF
TRBJ2-5	.	.	TRBV5-8	TGTGCCAGCAGCCTCGGGGGTGGATGGCAAGAGACCCAGTACTTC	CASSLGGGWQETQYF
TRBJ2-3	.	.	TRBV7-9	TGTGCCAGCAGCTTAGATTCGGCAGGAAACACAGATACGCAGTATTTT	CASSLDSAGNTDTQYF
TRBJ2-1	.	.	TRBV7-9	TGTGCCAGCAGCTCCACCGTTGGCCCGAGAGACAATGAGCAGTTCTTC	CASSSTVGPRDNEQFF
TRBJ2-2	TRBD2	.	TRBV19	TGTGCCAGTAGGAAGATGAGCGGGGCTTTCACCGGGGAGCTGTTTTTT	CASRKMSGAFTGELFF
TRBJ2-7	TRBD2	.	TRBV6-1	TGTGCCAGCAGTGACGTCCGACTAGCAGCCTACGAGCAGTACTTC	CASSDVRLAAYEQYF
TRBJ2-7	TRBD1	once	TRBV11-2	TGTGCCAGCAGCTTCGACAGGGTTAGCTACGAGCAGTACTTC	CASSFDRVSYEQYF
TRBJ2-2	.	.	TRBV5-1	TGCGCCAGCAGCTTGAACGCCGACAACACCGGGGAGCTGTTTTTT	CASSLNADNTGELFF
TRBJ2-3	.	.	TRBV6-1	TGTGCCAGCAGTTGGGCTTCGGGCACAGATACGCAGTATTTT	CASSWASGTDTQYF
TRBJ2-7	.	.	TRBV6-5	TGTGCCAGACAGACAGGAGGTCTGGGTTACGAGCAGTACTTC	CARQTGGLGYEQYF
TRBJ2-7	.	.	TRBV6-5	TGTGCCAGCAGTTCGTCCCCCCATGGGCCCTACGAGCAGTACTTC	CASSSSPHGPYEQYF
TRBJ2-7	.	.	TRBV5-4	TGTGCCAGCAGCGCAGCAGGGAGACTACCGCCTGGGGAGCAGTACTTC	CASSAAGRLPPGEQYF
TRBJ2-7	.	.	TRBV10-1	TGCGCCAGCAGTAAGGACCATGCCGACGAGCAGTACTTC	CASSKDHADEQYF
TRBJ2-5	.	.	TRBV5-6	TGTGCCAGCAGCTCGGTCGGGAAAGAGACCCAGTACTTC	CASSSVGKETQYF
TRBJ2-5	.	.	TRBV7-9	TGTGCCAGCAGCCCAGACGGTAGCGAGACCCAGTACTTC	CASSPDGSETQYF
TRBJ1-4	TRBD1	.	TRBV18	TGTGCCAGCTCACCGAGGGGGCGAGGTGAAAAACTGTTTTTT	CASSPRGRGEKLFF
TRBJ1-2	.	.	TRBV7-3	TGTGCCAGCAGCCCTGGGACCCCGGGGACGGGCTACACCTTC	CASSPGTPGTGYTF
TRBJ2-7	TRBD1	.	TRBV28	TGTGCCAGCAGTTTCAGGGGGCGGGCCTACGAGCAGTACTTC	CASSFRGRAYEQYF
TRBJ2-5	.	.	TRBV7-6	TGTGCCAGCAGCCCCCGACTAGAAGAAGATACCCAGTACTTC	CASSPRLEEDTQYF
TRBJ2-7	.	.	TRBV23-1	TGCGCCAGCAGTAGGGTCGCCGAGCAGTACTTC	CASSRVAEQYF
TRBJ1-5	.	.	TRBV6-1	TGTGCCAGCAGTGAACAATGGGCAGGGCACAATCAGCCCCAGCATTTT	CASSEQWAGHNQPQHF
TRBJ2-1	TRBD2	.	TRBV28	TGTGCCAGCAGTGAGGGACTAGCGGGAGCGTACAATGAGCAGTTCTTC	CASSEGLAGAYNEQFF
TRBJ2-2	.	.	TRBV19	TGTGCCAGCCAAAGGGGACGGAGTGACACCGGGGAGCTGTTTTTT	CASQRGRSDTGELFF
TRBJ2-6	.	.	TRBV5-1	TGCGCCAGCAGCTCGGGCGGGTCAGGGGCCAACGTCCTGACTTTC	CASSSGGSGANVLTF
TRBJ2-7	TRBD1	.	TRBV7-2	TGTGCCAGCAGCCGGGACAGGGGGCGCGAGCAGTACTTC	CASSRDRGREQYF
TRBJ2-2	TRBD1	.	TRBV18	TGTGCCAGCTCACCTGGGACAGGGATGAACACCGGGGAGCTGTTTTTT	CASSPGTGMNTGELFF
TRBJ2-2	.	.	TRBV9	TGTGCCAGCAGCGTAGGCGGACTACAAACCGGGGAGCTGTTTTTT	CASSVGGLQTGELFF
TRBJ2-7	.	.	TRBV7-9	TGTGCCAGCAGCTTATACATGACTACCTACGAGCAGTACTTC	CASSLYMTTYEQYF
TRBJ2-5	.	.	TRBV6-1	TGTGCCAGCAGTGATTGGCTCCAAGAGACCCAGTACTTC	CASSDWLQETQYF